The rows below give T cell receptor beta chains drawn from one sample of a study of neurological immune-mediated disorders. Each CDR3 protein is one row after TCRdb ran MiXCR on the 5' RACE reads. Of some 80,000 distinct CDR3 sequences in the sample, 5.8% were seen once. The material sequenced was PBMCs. Source of these receptors: a woman aged 60-75 years with multiple sclerosis. Both conserved end residues are part of each CDR3. A D gene is named only where the DNA matches it firmly. Clone sizes are given selectively: once, few, many, or a class where the clone is expanded.

j_call | clone_size | v_call | d_call | cdr3_nt | cdr3_aa
TRBJ1-5 | few | TRBV7-2 | NA | TGTGCCAGCAGCGGTACCGGGACGTCAGGGCCCCAGCATTTT | CASSGTGTSGPQHF
TRBJ2-2 | many | TRBV5-1 | NA | TGCGCCAGCAGCTTGGCCGGGGCGGGGCCCGGGGAGCTGTTTTTT | CASSLAGAGPGELFF
TRBJ1-1 | few | TRBV6-5 | NA | TGTGCCAGCAGTTCCGCCCGGGTCATGAACACTGAAGCTTTCTTT | CASSSARVMNTEAFF
TRBJ2-2 | many | TRBV20-1 | TRBD2 | TGCAGTGCTTATCCGGGGGGGAACACCGGGGAGCTGTTTTTT | CSAYPGGNTGELFF
TRBJ2-1 | many | TRBV3-1 | TRBD2 | TGTGCCAGCAGCCCCCTGACTAGCGGCCCCTACAATGAGCAGTTCTTC | CASSPLTSGPYNEQFF
TRBJ2-1 | many | TRBV7-6 | TRBD2 | TGTGCCAGCAGCTCGGGACTAGCGGGGGGGGATGAGCAGTTCTTC | CASSSGLAGGDEQFF
TRBJ2-7 | many | TRBV6-6 | TRBD1 | TGTGCCAGCCACCCGGGACAGGGACGCGAGCAGTACTTC | CASHPGQGREQYF
TRBJ1-1 | few | TRBV20-1 | TRBD1 | TGCAGTGCTACCCAATGGACAGGGGGGATGAACACTGAAGCTTTCTTT | CSATQWTGGMNTEAFF
TRBJ2-3 | many | TRBV5-1 | TRBD2 | TGCGCCAGCAGCTGGACTAGCGGGGGGTCAGATACGCAGTATTTT | CASSWTSGGSDTQYF
TRBJ1-1 | few | TRBV6-5 | TRBD1 | TGTGCCAGCAGTTACAGGGGACAGCTTATTAACACTGAAGCTTTCTTT | CASSYRGQLINTEAFF
TRBJ1-3 | many | TRBV29-1 | NA | TGCAGCGGCGGAACAGGGACTGGAAACACCATATATTTT | CSGGTGTGNTIYF
TRBJ2-3 | many | TRBV6-4 | NA | TGTGCCAGCAGTGACCTATCCACAGATACGCAGTATTTT | CASSDLSTDTQYF
TRBJ1-2 | many | TRBV9 | TRBD1 | TGTGCCAGCAGCGAGGGTCAGGACAGGGGAGAAGGCTACACCTTC | CASSEGQDRGEGYTF
TRBJ1-1 | many | TRBV6-1 | NA | TGTGCCAGCAGCTTTGGCGCTGAAGCTTTCTTT | CASSFGAEAFF
TRBJ2-6 | few | TRBV5-1 | NA | TGCGCCAGCAGCTTGGAACTCTCTGGGGCCAACGTCCTGACTTTC | CASSLELSGANVLTF
TRBJ2-7 | many | TRBV29-1 | NA | TGCAGCGTTGAGGGGGTCTCCTACGAGCAGTACTTC | CSVEGVSYEQYF
TRBJ1-1 | NA | TRBV12-3/TRBV12-4 | TRBD1 | TGTGCCAGCAGTCCGGGACAGGCCTATAGGACTGAAGCTTTCTTT | CASSPGQAYRTEAFF
TRBJ2-7 | many | TRBV20-1 | TRBD1 | TGCAGTGCTGGGTCGGGACAGGGCCCTTCCTACGAGCAGTACTTC | CSAGSGQGPSYEQYF
TRBJ1-3 | NA | TRBV9 | NA | TGTGCCAGCAGCGTAGTTTCGAGCTCTGGAAACACCATATATTTT | CASSVVSSSGNTIYF
TRBJ2-7 | many | TRBV5-1 | NA | TGCGCCAGCAGCTTGGCTCTTTCCTACGAGCAGTACTTC | CASSLALSYEQYF
TRBJ1-1 | many | TRBV6-4 | NA | TGTGCCAGCAGTGTGGGAAGACACACTGAAGCTTTCTTT | CASSVGRHTEAFF
TRBJ1-2 | NA | TRBV10-3 | NA | TGTGCCATCAGTGAGTCGTTGACCGCCTATGGCTACACCTTC | CAISESLTAYGYTF
TRBJ2-7 | many | TRBV5-1 | TRBD1 | TGCGCCAGCAGCTTGAGGACAGGGGGATACGAGCAGTACTTC | CASSLRTGGYEQYF
TRBJ2-1 | few | TRBV12-3/TRBV12-4 | NA | TGTGCCAGCAGTTCCGGGACTGGAAGGTCCGATGAGCAGTTCTTC | CASSSGTGRSDEQFF
TRBJ2-7 | many | TRBV4-2 | TRBD1 | TGTGCCAGCAGCCAAGAACAACAGGGGGTTATCTACGAGCAGTACTTC | CASSQEQQGVIYEQYF
TRBJ2-5 | many | TRBV15 | NA | TGTGCCACCCGGCCTCCCGACAATATGGGAGAGACCCAGTACTTC | CATRPPDNMGETQYF
TRBJ1-1 | many | TRBV5-1 | NA | TGCGCCAGCAACAGGGAAGGGGGCACTGAAGCTTTCTTT | CASNREGGTEAFF
TRBJ2-4 | many | TRBV7-2 | TRBD2 | TGTGCCAGCAGCTCTGACGGGGGGGGCGGAGGAAACATTCAGTACTTC | CASSSDGGGGGNIQYF
TRBJ2-1 | many | TRBV20-1 | NA | TGCAGTGCTTCGACCTACGCGGGGACCGGGCAGGGGGAGCAGTTCTTC | CSASTYAGTGQGEQFF
TRBJ2-7 | many | TRBV10-2 | TRBD2 | TGCGCCAGCAGTGAGTTGGGGCGGGGGGCTACCTACGAGCAGTACTTC | CASSELGRGATYEQYF
TRBJ2-7 | many | TRBV20-1 | NA | TGCAGTGCTAGCGGGGGGACAGTTCTCTCCTACGAGCAGTACTTC | CSASGGTVLSYEQYF
TRBJ1-2 | many | TRBV2 | NA | TGTGCCAGCAGTACAGGTTCCAATAGGGACACCTTC | CASSTGSNRDTF
TRBJ1-1 | many | TRBV5-1 | NA | TGCGCCAGCAGCTACGGACGGTTTGAAGCTTTCTTT | CASSYGRFEAFF
TRBJ1-1 | many | TRBV10-3 | NA | TGTGCCATCAGTGGTGGGGTCGGGAACACTGAAGCTTTCTTT | CAISGGVGNTEAFF
TRBJ2-1 | many | TRBV30 | NA | TGTGCCTGGGGACCGAGCAATGAGCAGTTCTTC | CAWGPSNEQFF
TRBJ2-7 | many | TRBV12-3/TRBV12-4 | TRBD1 | TGTGCCAGCAGGCTTAACAGGGGCGAGCAGTACTTC | CASRLNRGEQYF
TRBJ2-5 | many | TRBV7-2 | NA | TGTGCCCTATCGAGGGGGGGAACCCAAGAGACCCAGTACTTC | CALSRGGTQETQYF
TRBJ2-1 | many | TRBV6-4 | TRBD2 | TGTGCCAGCAGTGACAGCGGGGGGTACAATGAGCAGTTCTTC | CASSDSGGYNEQFF
TRBJ2-1 | many | TRBV11-2 | NA | TGTGCCAGCAGCTTAGACGAAGGCTCCTACAATGAGCAGTTCTTC | CASSLDEGSYNEQFF
TRBJ2-3 | NA | TRBV6-5 | TRBD2 | TGTGCCAGCAGTAAACTAGCGGGGGGGCCCTCCCGCACAGATACGCAGTATTTT | CASSKLAGGPSRTDTQYF
TRBJ1-5 | NA | TRBV4-1 | TRBD1 | TGCGCCAGCAGCCAACCGGACAGGACGCCCCAGCATTTT | CASSQPDRTPQHF
TRBJ2-6 | many | TRBV6-5 | TRBD1 | TGTGCCAGCAGTCGTAGACAGGGGACTGGGGCCAACGTCCTGACTTTC | CASSRRQGTGANVLTF
TRBJ2-7 | many | TRBV7-9 | NA | TGTGCCAGCAGCCCGACATCCACCTACGAGCAGTACTTC | CASSPTSTYEQYF
TRBJ2-1 | many | TRBV9 | NA | TGTGCCAGCAGCGTCAATGGGGGCAACTACAATGAGCAGTTCTTC | CASSVNGGNYNEQFF
TRBJ2-2 | many | TRBV15 | NA | TGTGCCACCAGCAGAGATCCGAACGGGGAGCTGTTTTTT | CATSRDPNGELFF
TRBJ1-2 | many | TRBV5-1 | NA | TGCGCCAGCAGCGCGGTCAGCAACTATGGCTACACCTTC | CASSAVSNYGYTF
TRBJ1-2 | many | TRBV20-1 | TRBD1 | TGCAGTGCTCTTCCGCGGGGACAGGGCTTCAAAGGCTACACCTTC | CSALPRGQGFKGYTF
TRBJ1-6 | many | TRBV2 | TRBD1 | TGTGCCAGCAGCGCCGGGACAGTTGGTTCACCCCTCCACTTT | CASSAGTVGSPLHF